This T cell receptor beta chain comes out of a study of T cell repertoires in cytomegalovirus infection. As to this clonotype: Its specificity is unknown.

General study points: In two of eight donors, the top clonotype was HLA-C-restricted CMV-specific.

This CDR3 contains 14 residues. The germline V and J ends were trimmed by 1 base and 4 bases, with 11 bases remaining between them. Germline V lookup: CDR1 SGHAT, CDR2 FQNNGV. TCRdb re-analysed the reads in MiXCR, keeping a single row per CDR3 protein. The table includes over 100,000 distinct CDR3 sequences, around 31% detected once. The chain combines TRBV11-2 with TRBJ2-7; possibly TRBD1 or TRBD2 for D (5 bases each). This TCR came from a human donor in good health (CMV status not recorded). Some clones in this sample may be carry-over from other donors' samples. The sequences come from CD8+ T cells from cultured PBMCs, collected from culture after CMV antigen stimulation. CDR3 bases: TGTGCCAGCAGCTTAGGGGGACCTCAATACGAGCAGTACTTC. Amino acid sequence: CASSLGGPQYEQYF.